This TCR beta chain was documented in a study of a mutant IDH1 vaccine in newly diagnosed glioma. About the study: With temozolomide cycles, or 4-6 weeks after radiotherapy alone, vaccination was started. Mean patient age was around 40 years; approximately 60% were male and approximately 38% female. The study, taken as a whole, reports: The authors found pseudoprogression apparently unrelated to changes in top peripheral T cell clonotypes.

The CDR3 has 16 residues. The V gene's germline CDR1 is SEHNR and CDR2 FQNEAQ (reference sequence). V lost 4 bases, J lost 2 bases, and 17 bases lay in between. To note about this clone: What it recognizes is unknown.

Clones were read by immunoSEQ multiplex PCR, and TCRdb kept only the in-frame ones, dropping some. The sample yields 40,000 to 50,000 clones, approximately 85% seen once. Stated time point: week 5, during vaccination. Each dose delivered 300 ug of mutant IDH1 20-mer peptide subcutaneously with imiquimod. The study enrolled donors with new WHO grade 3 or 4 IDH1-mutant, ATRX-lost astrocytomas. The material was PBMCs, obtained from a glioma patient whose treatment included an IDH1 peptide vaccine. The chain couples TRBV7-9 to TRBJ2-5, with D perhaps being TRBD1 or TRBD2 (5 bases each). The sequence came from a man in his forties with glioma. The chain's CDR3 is CASSYMRGMSQETQYF. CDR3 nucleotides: TGTGCCAGCAGCTACATGAGGGGTATGAGTCAAGAGACCCAGTACTTC.